Each of the 19 T cell receptor beta chains below was sequenced from the same sample in a study of T cell responses to AZD1222 COVID-19 vaccine. TCRdb's copy holds only in-frame clones and misses some; the assay was immunoSEQ multiplex PCR. The data contain roughly 130,000 clones, around nine tenths of them singletons. The sample in question was peripheral blood, obtained on day 0 of AZD1222 vaccination. Receptors were obtained from an adult in good health.

The chain uses TRBV9 and TRBJ2-7, with 7 nucleotides matching TRBD1. The trim removed 3 bases at V and 3 bases at J, leaving 3 bases unmatched. The CDR3 runs to 13 residues. Germline V gene sequence: CDR1 SGDLS, CDR2 YYNGEE. CDR3 DNA: TGTGCCAGCAGCGCGGGACAGCACTACGAGCAGTACTTC. This encodes CASSAGQHYEQYF.

The V and J genes are TRBV5-6 and TRBJ1-2, with 8 bases aligning to TRBD1. This CDR3 is 15 amino acids long. The V segment lost 4 bases and the J segment 3 bases; nucleotides outside the gene matches: 8. Per germline, CDR1 SGHDT and CDR2 YYEEEE. The CDR3 loop is CASSPGTGPYYGYTF. As DNA, the CDR3 is TGTGCCAGCAGCCCTGGGACAGGACCTTACTATGGCTACACCTTC.

The CDR3 region has the DNA TGTGCCAGCAGAATTGCGGATTCACCCCTCCACTTT. It specifies CASRIADSPLHF. V gene TRBV6-5 combines with J gene TRBJ1-6; D is unresolved. The CDR3 sequence is 12 residues long. The ends were cut back, 6 bases at V and 8 bases at J, with 8 bases in the middle. Germline V gene data show CDR1 as MNHEY and CDR2 as SVGAGI.

The genes are TRBV5-1 and TRBJ2-4; D is ambiguous. The CDR3 has 14 residues. The germline V gene has CDR1 SGHRS and CDR2 YFSETQ. V was clipped by 0 bases and J by 6 bases, with 10 bases between them. The CDR3 DNA follows: TGCGCCAGCAGCTTGGGAGGTAACACAAACATTCAGTACTTC. Translated: CASSLGGNTNIQYF.

The chain recombines TRBV2 with TRBJ1-5; D gene uncertain. In germline, CDR1 is SNHLY, CDR2 FYNNEI. The CDR3 runs 16 residues. The V end lost 6 bases, the J end lost 0 bases, and 15 bases lay between the germline ends. The CDR3 DNA follows: TGTGCCAGCAGCGAGTGGGGTCACGATAGCAATCAGCCCCAGCATTTT. It yields the protein CASSEWGHDSNQPQHF. Variable domain in full (rest from reference TRBV2 and TRBJ1-5): EPEVTQTPSHQVTQMGQEVILRCVPISNHLYFYWYRQILGQKVEFLVSFYNNEISEKSEIFDDQFSVERPDGSNFTLKIRSTKLEDSAMYFCASSEWGHDSNQPQHFGDGTRLSIL.

This chain links TRBV30 with TRBJ2-1; D might be TRBD1 or TRBD2, each matching 5 bases. Trimming took off 0 bases at V and 5 bases at J, with 8 bases between the two ends. This CDR3 region has 13 residues. The germline V gene has CDR1 GTSNPN and CDR2 SVGIG (reference sequence). The CDR3 DNA is TGTGCCTGGAGTGTAGCGGACAACAATGAGCAGTTCTTC. Amino acid sequence: CAWSVADNNEQFF.

The chain recombines TRBV5-1 with TRBJ1-1; 9 nucleotides line up with TRBD1. The CDR3 runs to 15 residues. Trimming cost V 5 bases and J 0 bases; bases outside gene matches: 5. Per germline, CDR1 SGHRS and CDR2 YFSETQ. The CDR3 loop is CASSYTGGLNTEAFF. In DNA form, the CDR3 reads TGCGCCAGCAGTTACACAGGGGGCCTGAACACTGAAGCTTTCTTT.

The chain is built from TRBV5-1 and TRBJ1-1; a possible D gene is TRBD1 (6 bases). Trimming pared 5 bases from V and 3 bases from J, leaving 17 bases between. There are 15 residues in the CDR3. Germline V gives CDR1 SGHRS, CDR2 YFSETQ. Written as DNA, the CDR3 is TGCGCCAGCAGAAAGAACGGGGGGCCGGACACTGAAGCTTTCTTT. It codes for CASRKNGGPDTEAFF. The full variable domain, its missing parts supplied by reference TRBV5-1 and TRBJ1-1, is KAGVTQTPRYLIKTRGQQVTLSCSPISGHRSVSWYQQTPGQGLQFLFEYFSETQRNKGNFPGRFSGRQFSNSRSEMNVSTLELGDSALYLCASRKNGGPDTEAFFGQGTRLTVV.

This clone was recorded once. The J gene is TRBJ2-2, the V gene TRBV7-2, with a possible D match to TRBD2 (6 bases). The CDR3 is 15 amino acids. Per germline, CDR1 SGHTA and CDR2 FQGNSA. V shed 3 bases and J shed 7 bases, with 15 bases lying between them. The CDR3 loop reads CASSLGLSRGGELFF. The CDR3 DNA is TGTGCCAGCAGCTTGGGACTTTCGAGGGGCGGGGAGCTGTTTTTT. The full variable domain, completed using reference TRBV7-2 and TRBJ2-2, is GAGVSQSPSNKVTEKGKDVELRCDPISGHTALYWYRQSLGQGLEFLIYFQGNSAPDKSGLPSDRFSAERTGGSVSTLTIQRTQQEDSAVYLCASSLGLSRGGELFFGEGSRLTVL.

The chain recombines TRBV11-2 with TRBJ2-7; 10 bases agree with TRBD2. Trimming took 3 bases from V and 8 from J; bases not matched to a gene: 10. Germline CDR1 and CDR2: SGHAT and FQNNGV. This CDR3 region has 15 residues. CDR3 nucleotide sequence: TGTGCCAGCAGCTTCGGTCCTAGCGGGAGTTACAAGCAGTACTTC. Protein product: CASSFGPSGSYKQYF.

The chain joins TRBV6-1 to TRBJ1-3; 10 bases fit TRBD1. Germline V lookup: CDR1 MNHNS, CDR2 SASEGT. There are 17 residues in the CDR3. V dropped 4 bases and J dropped 0; count of bases not matched to a gene: 6. This CDR3 reads CASSGRTGGSSGNTIYF. The CDR3 DNA is TGTGCCAGCAGTGGAAGGACAGGGGGAAGCTCTGGAAACACCATATATTTT.

The chain has TRBV19 and TRBJ1-2; D is unclear. Per germline, CDR1 LNHDA and CDR2 SQIVND (reference sequence). CDR3 length equals 13 residues. The CDR3 DNA reads as TGTGCACCAAGGCACAGCGCCGTCAATGGCTACACCTTC. As protein: CAPRHSAVNGYTF.

This chain uses TRBV3-1 (or the pseudogene TRBV3-2) with TRBJ1-1; D is uncertain. The CDR3 loop spans 12 amino acids. V lost 2 bases and J lost 11, with 12 bases in between. Looked up from germline, CDR1 is LGHDT and CDR2 is YNNKEL (reference sequence). The DNA of the CDR3 is TGTGCCAGCAGCCAATCAACCCTTCGGGCTTTCTTT. Protein product: CASSQSTLRAFF.

Of note for this clone: This CDR3 is also generated by other DNA sequences in the sample. The chain couples TRBV5-6 to TRBJ2-2; no clear D. V gave up 4 bases and J gave up 1 base, with 2 bases separating them. The CDR3 is made up of 12 amino acids. CDR1 and CDR2 from the germline V gene are SGHDT and YYEEEE. The CDR3 coding sequence is TGTGCCAGCAGCCTGAACACCGGGGAGCTGTTTTTT. This sequence encodes CASSLNTGELFF.

The sample holds a few counts of this clone. CDR3 nucleotide sequence: TGTGCCAGCAGTTTTCAAGGGGGTTTCACTGAAGCTTTCTTT. Its translation: CASSFQGGFTEAFF. V gene TRBV27 combines with J gene TRBJ1-1; D is perhaps TRBD1 (6 bases). Trimming left V 3 bases short and J 4 bases short, with 12 bases between. Germline assignment: CDR1 MNHEY and CDR2 SMNVEV (reference sequence). The CDR3 extends over 14 amino acids.

J is TRBJ1-1 and V is TRBV7-9, with D unclear. Germline CDR1 reads SEHNR; CDR2 reads FQNEAQ (reference sequence). The CDR3 covers 15 residues. V lost 2 bases to trimming and J lost 5 bases, with 15 bases between them. CDR3 in amino acids: CASSLQLAGRTEAFF. As DNA, the CDR3 is TGTGCCAGCAGCTTACAGCTAGCCGGTAGGACTGAAGCTTTCTTT.

CDR3: CATSKGGNQPQHF. CDR3 DNA sequence: TGTGCCACCAGCAAAGGCGGCAATCAGCCCCAGCATTTT. The chain employs TRBV15 and TRBJ1-5; D is ambiguous. The CDR3 totals 13 residues. The V end lost 4 bases, the J end lost 2 bases, and 6 bases lay between the germline ends. Per germline, CDR1 LNHNV and CDR2 YYDKDF (reference sequence).

This chain joins TRBV27 and TRBJ1-2; D is undetermined. CDR1 MNHEY and CDR2 SMNVEV come from the germline V gene (reference sequence). V was shortened by 5 bases and J by 5 bases, with 18 bases between the two germline ends. The CDR3 has 15 residues. This CDR3 is CASSTGVDPWYGYTF. Here the CDR3 DNA reads TGTGCCAGCAGTACGGGAGTCGACCCGTGGTATGGCTACACCTTC.

The chain couples TRBV9 to TRBJ1-6, with no clear D. V lost 4 bases to trimming and J lost 7 bases, with 12 bases between them. Looked up from germline, CDR1 is SGDLS and CDR2 is YYNGEE. The CDR3 sequence is 14 residues long. CDR3 nucleotides: TGTGCCAGCAGCCCCGGATGGGGAAATTCACCCCTCCACTTT. It translates to CASSPGWGNSPLHF.